These T cell receptor beta chains were read from a single sample in a study of cytomegalovirus exposure and HLA in healthy donors. Generated by immunoSEQ multiplex PCR, the TCRdb table keeps only in-frame clones and is missing some. The sample contains over 90,000 clones, approximately 76% of which appear only once. Sequencing used PBMCs. These receptors all stem from a woman aged 55-75 years in good health and CMV-seropositive. The CDR3 runs from the conserved cysteine through the conserved F or W. Fields, in order: CDR3 length, J gene, clone size, V gene, D gene, CDR3 DNA, CDR3 protein. A D gene is named only where the DNA matches it firmly. Size tells how often a clone was seen (once, few, many) or the class of an expanded clone, and some rows leave it out.

len: 14; j_gene: TRBJ1-3; abundance: -; v_gene: TRBV11-1; d_gene: -; CDR3nt: TGTGCCAGCAGCTTACTTCTCTCTGGAAACACCATATATTTT; CDR3aa: CASSLLLSGNTIYF
len: 17; j_gene: TRBJ2-1; abundance: -; v_gene: TRBV7-9; d_gene: TRBD2; CDR3nt: TGTGCCAGCAGCTTACCTATCGGGACTAGCGGAAACAATGAGCAGTTCTTC; CDR3aa: CASSLPIGTSGNNEQFF
len: 15; j_gene: TRBJ1-1; abundance: -; v_gene: TRBV2; d_gene: -; CDR3nt: TGTGCCAGCAGTGAACCACAAAGAGGGGGCACTGAAGCTTTCTTT; CDR3aa: CASSEPQRGGTEAFF
len: 15; j_gene: TRBJ1-5; abundance: -; v_gene: TRBV5-5; d_gene: TRBD1; CDR3nt: TGTGCCAGCAGCAGACAGGGGGGGGCGGTACAGCCCCAGCATTTT; CDR3aa: CASSRQGGAVQPQHF
len: 12; j_gene: TRBJ1-2; abundance: few; v_gene: TRBV5-1; d_gene: -; CDR3nt: TGCGCCAGCAGCTTTACTAACTATGGCTACACCTTC; CDR3aa: CASSFTNYGYTF
len: 15; j_gene: TRBJ1-1; abundance: -; v_gene: TRBV11-2; d_gene: -; CDR3nt: TGTGCCAGCAGCTTAAATGCAGGAGGGAACACTGAAGCTTTCTTT; CDR3aa: CASSLNAGGNTEAFF
len: 14; j_gene: TRBJ1-2; abundance: -; v_gene: TRBV5-1; d_gene: -; CDR3nt: TGCGCCAGCAGCTTGGCCGGACAGAGTTATGGCTACACCTTC; CDR3aa: CASSLAGQSYGYTF
len: 15; j_gene: TRBJ2-1; abundance: once; v_gene: TRBV2; d_gene: -; CDR3nt: TGTGCCAGTGACCTTATGGGAGATTGGGGTGGGGAGCAGTTCTTC; CDR3aa: CASDLMGDWGGEQFF
len: 13; j_gene: TRBJ2-5; abundance: -; v_gene: TRBV11-3; d_gene: -; CDR3nt: TGTGCCAGCAGCAGGCAGGGGGGTGAGACCCAGTACTTC; CDR3aa: CASSRQGGETQYF
len: 16; j_gene: TRBJ2-2; abundance: -; v_gene: TRBV19; d_gene: TRBD2; CDR3nt: TGTGCCAGTAGTCTTAGACTAGCGGGAAACACCGGGGAGCTGTTTTTT; CDR3aa: CASSLRLAGNTGELFF
len: 15; j_gene: TRBJ2-7; abundance: -; v_gene: TRBV5-4; d_gene: TRBD2; CDR3nt: TGTGCCAGCAGCGCCCCGGGACTAGCGATACACGAGCAGTACTTC; CDR3aa: CASSAPGLAIHEQYF
len: 17; j_gene: TRBJ2-1; abundance: -; v_gene: TRBV4-1; d_gene: -; CDR3nt: TGCGCCAGCAGCCAAGTGACTACCGGGACTCCTTACAATGAGCAGTTCTTC; CDR3aa: CASSQVTTGTPYNEQFF
len: 14; j_gene: TRBJ1-2; abundance: -; v_gene: TRBV5-6; d_gene: -; CDR3nt: TGTGCCAGCAGCTTGGGGACATTAAACTATGGCTACACCTTC; CDR3aa: CASSLGTLNYGYTF
len: 19; j_gene: TRBJ2-1; abundance: -; v_gene: TRBV7-9; d_gene: TRBD2; CDR3nt: TGTGCCAGCAGCCCTCCTCTGGAGACTAGCGGGAGGGGGGGGAATGAGCAGTTCTTC; CDR3aa: CASSPPLETSGRGGNEQFF